These 20 T cell receptor beta chains originate from one sample sequenced in a study of CD8+ T cells in alopecia areata. Reverse transcribed after extraction, RNA yielded cDNA as the sequencing template. TCRdb's table, derived via immunoSEQ multiplex PCR, lists solely in-frame clones and lacks some. The sample shows 95,000 to 100,000 clones, more than 55% of them seen only once. The treatment is: oral pan-JAK inhibitor, 5-10 mg twice daily. The sequenced sample was CD8+ T cells sorted from blood, obtained at week 4, from a patient treated with tofacitinib. The receptors come from a human donor with alopecia areata.

This clone occurred a few times. The rearrangement links TRBV5-1 to TRBJ2-7, with a possible D match to TRBD1 (7 bases). The CDR3 is 15 amino acids. Germline values: CDR1 SGHRS, CDR2 YFSETQ. V gave up 4 bases and J gave up 3 bases, with 17 bases separating them. The CDR3: CASSPGDSNRYEQYF. The CDR3 bases are TGCGCCAGCAGCCCGGGGGACAGCAACCGCTACGAGCAGTACTTC. Looking up the rest from reference TRBV5-1 and TRBJ2-7 gives the full variable domain: KAGVTQTPRYLIKTRGQQVTLSCSPISGHRSVSWYQQTPGQGLQFLFEYFSETQRNKGNFPGRFSGRQFSNSRSEMNVSTLELGDSALYLCASSPGDSNRYEQYFGPGTRLTVT.

V gene TRBV4-3 combines with J gene TRBJ2-7; the D is unclear. V lost 1 base, J lost 5 bases, and 9 bases lay in between. CDR1 is LGHNA, CDR2 YSLEER, per germline. This CDR3 has 13 amino acids. In DNA, the CDR3 is TGCGCCAGCAGCCAAGGAGTAATAGACGAGCAGTACTTC. Amino acid sequence: CASSQGVIDEQYF.

The gene calls are TRBV27 and TRBJ2-6; 9 nucleotides align to TRBD1. The germline CDR1 and CDR2 sequences are MNHEY and SMNVEV (reference sequence). V trimming: 6 bases; J trimming: 2 bases; junction bases outside the gene matches: 8. The CDR3 contains 17 residues. CDR3 nucleotide sequence: TGTGCCAGCAGATCACTGGACAGGGGTCCTGGGGCCAACGTCCTGACTTTC. This sequence encodes CASRSLDRGPGANVLTF.

The CDR3 DNA reads as TGCAGCGTTGAAGATCCCAGTAGGGAGCTGTTTTTT. Translating it yields CSVEDPSRELFF. This chain joins TRBV29-1 and TRBJ2-2; D is undetermined. CDR3 length equals 12 residues. Germline V lookup: CDR1 SQVTM, CDR2 ANQGSEA. The V end was cut by 0 bases, the J end by 9 bases, with 8 bases between.

This clone was observed a handful of times. V gene TRBV29-1 combines with J gene TRBJ2-1, with a possible D match to TRBD2 (6 bases). Looked up from germline, CDR1 is SQVTM and CDR2 is ANQGSEA. Trimming stripped 5 bases from V and 4 bases from J, with 12 bases between. The CDR3 sequence is 13 residues long. CDR3 region: CSVPLASYNEQFF. DNA of the CDR3: TGCAGCGTTCCACTAGCCTCTTACAATGAGCAGTTCTTC.

CDR3 region: CAWSVVGPTGYTF. DNA of the CDR3: TGTGCCTGGAGTGTAGTAGGGCCGACCGGCTACACCTTC. This rearrangement joins TRBV30 to TRBJ1-2; D ambiguous. CDR3 length equals 13 residues. The germline V and J ends were trimmed by 0 bases and 8 bases, with 13 bases remaining between them. The germline V gene encodes CDR1 GTSNPN and CDR2 SVGIG (reference sequence).

V and J are TRBV27 and TRBJ2-6; D perhaps matches TRBD1 (6 bases). This CDR3 has 17 residues. Trimming left V 6 bases short and J 4 bases short, with 19 bases between. Germline assignment: CDR1 MNHEY and CDR2 SMNVEV (reference sequence). CDR3 residues: CASRTMHIGGGANVLTF. In nucleotides, the CDR3 is TGTGCCAGCAGGACGATGCATATAGGGGGAGGGGCCAACGTCCTGACTTTC.

The chain has TRBV6-5 and TRBJ2-5; 7 positions agree with TRBD1. The CDR3 is 13 amino acids. Germline V gene lookup returns CDR1 MNHEY and CDR2 SVGAGI. Trimming cost V 6 bases and J 5 bases; bases outside gene matches: 6. CDR3 coding DNA: TGTGCCAGCAGGCAACAGGGGTTGGAGACCCAGTACTTC. It specifies CASRQQGLETQYF.

The sample holds one count of this clone. This sequence joins TRBV6-5 and TRBJ2-7, with D uncertain. V was cut by 0 bases and J by 2 bases, with 8 bases left in between. The CDR3 spans 14 residues. Germline CDR1 is MNHEY and CDR2 is SVGAGI. The DNA of the CDR3 is TGTGCCAGCAGTTACTCGAACGGCCCCTACGAGCAGTACTTC. Translation: CASSYSNGPYEQYF.

This clone was counted between two and nine times. The rearrangement uses TRBV6-5 and TRBJ1-5; 8 positions agree with TRBD1. Trimming at V came to 8 bases and at J to 5 bases, leaving 2 bases not matched to a gene. The CDR3 is 12 amino acids. CDR1 is MNHEY, CDR2 SVGAGI, per germline. This CDR3 is CASGQGYQPQHF. The CDR3 DNA sequence: TGTGCCAGCGGACAGGGCTATCAGCCCCAGCATTTT.

J is TRBJ2-7 and V is TRBV27; possibly TRBD2 for D (5 bases). CDR3 size: 15 residues. Germline CDR1 reads MNHEY; CDR2 reads SMNVEV (reference sequence). Between the trimmed V and J ends, which lost 2 bases and 3 bases, there was a span of 14 bases. The CDR3 sequence: CASSLGSPRVYEQYF. The CDR3 DNA follows: TGTGCCAGCAGTTTAGGGTCCCCGCGGGTCTACGAGCAGTACTTC.

The chain recombines TRBV18 with TRBJ2-7, with D perhaps given as TRBD1 or TRBD2 (5 bases each). Germline V gene data show CDR1 as KGHSH and CDR2 as LQKENI. The CDR3 totals 11 residues. V was cut by 2 bases and J by 6 bases, with 5 bases left in between. This CDR3 reads CASSPGTEQYF. The DNA of the CDR3 is TGTGCCAGCTCACCAGGGACCGAGCAGTACTTC. The whole variable domain, remainder taken from reference TRBV18 and TRBJ2-7, is NAGVMQNPRHLVRRRGQEARLRCSPMKGHSHVYWYRQLPEEGLKFMVYLQKENIIDESGMPKERFSAEFPKEGPSILRIQQVVRGDSAAYFCASSPGTEQYFGPGTRLTVT.

The chain employs TRBV7-6 and TRBJ2-5; tentatively, D is TRBD1 (5 bases). Germline-derived CDR1 and CDR2 are SGHVS and FNYEAQ. The V end lost 0 bases, the J end lost 1 base, and 6 bases lay between the germline ends. The CDR3 loop spans 14 amino acids. CDR3 protein: CASSLAGPQETQYF. The CDR3 nucleotides are TGTGCCAGCAGCTTAGCGGGGCCCCAAGAGACCCAGTACTTC.

The V and J genes are TRBV2 and TRBJ1-1; 10 nucleotides line up with TRBD1. The CDR3 sequence is 13 residues long. CDR1 is SNHLY, CDR2 FYNNEI, per germline. Trimming at V came to 9 bases and at J to 0 bases, leaving 1 base not matched to a gene. The CDR3 sequence is CASGTGVNTEAFF. The CDR3 bases are TGTGCCAGTGGGACAGGGGTGAACACTGAAGCTTTCTTT.

This chain links TRBV7-2 with TRBJ1-1, with D possibly being TRBD1 (6 bases). This CDR3 is built from 13 residues. V shed 4 bases and J shed 6 bases, with 12 bases lying between them. The germline gives CDR1 SGHTA, CDR2 FQGNSA. CDR3 bases: TGTGCCAGCAGCTCTCTGACAGGCCCTGAAGCTTTCTTT. This codes for CASSSLTGPEAFF. Full variable domain (rest looked up from reference TRBV7-2 and TRBJ1-1): GAGVSQSPSNKVTEKGKDVELRCDPISGHTALYWYRQSLGQGLEFLIYFQGNSAPDKSGLPSDRFSAERTGGSVSTLTIQRTQQEDSAVYLCASSSLTGPEAFFGQGTRLTVV.

The V and J genes are TRBV30 and TRBJ2-7; 10 bases are a match to TRBD2. Trimming removed 0 bases from V and 3 bases from J; junction bases left unmatched: 11. The germline CDR1 and CDR2 sequences are GTSNPN and SVGIG (reference sequence). This CDR3 has 17 amino acids. CDR3: CAWSVLPSSGSGYEQYF. CDR3 nucleotides: TGTGCCTGGAGTGTACTCCCATCTAGCGGGAGTGGCTACGAGCAGTACTTC.

The chain uses TRBV30 and TRBJ2-7; TRBD1 is a possible D gene (6 bases). V lost 4 bases and J 4 bases, leaving 14 bases between the germline ends. CDR1 and CDR2 from the germline V gene are GTSNPN and SVGIG (reference sequence). CDR3 length: 13 residues. Written as DNA, the CDR3 is TGTGCCTGGACAGGGGCGACACGGTACGAGCAGTACTTC. Translation: CAWTGATRYEQYF.

This rearrangement joins TRBV29-1 to TRBJ2-3; D could derive from TRBD1 or TRBD2 (5 bases each). This CDR3 is 13 amino acids long. V was cut by 3 bases and J by 2 bases, with 9 bases left in between. The germline gives CDR1 SQVTM, CDR2 ANQGSEA. The CDR3 nucleotides read TGCAGCGTTGATGGGGGATCCACAGATACGCAGTATTTT. Its protein is CSVDGGSTDTQYF.

This clone was counted a single time. The chain couples TRBV7-9 to TRBJ2-5; D unresolved. From germline, CDR1 is SEHNR and CDR2 FQNEAQ (reference sequence). Trimming removed 2 bases at V and 5 bases at J, with 6 bases between. The CDR3 loop spans 12 amino acids. The CDR3: CASSLPWETQYF. CDR3 in DNA: TGTGCCAGCAGCTTACCTTGGGAGACCCAGTACTTC.

The rearrangement uses TRBV5-1 and TRBJ2-7; D not certain. Trimming left V 2 bases short and J 5 bases short, with 8 bases between. This CDR3 is built from 12 residues. CDR1 and CDR2 (germline): SGHRS, YFSETQ. The chain's CDR3 is CASSFVPHEQYF. CDR3 bases: TGCGCCAGCAGCTTTGTTCCCCACGAGCAGTACTTC.